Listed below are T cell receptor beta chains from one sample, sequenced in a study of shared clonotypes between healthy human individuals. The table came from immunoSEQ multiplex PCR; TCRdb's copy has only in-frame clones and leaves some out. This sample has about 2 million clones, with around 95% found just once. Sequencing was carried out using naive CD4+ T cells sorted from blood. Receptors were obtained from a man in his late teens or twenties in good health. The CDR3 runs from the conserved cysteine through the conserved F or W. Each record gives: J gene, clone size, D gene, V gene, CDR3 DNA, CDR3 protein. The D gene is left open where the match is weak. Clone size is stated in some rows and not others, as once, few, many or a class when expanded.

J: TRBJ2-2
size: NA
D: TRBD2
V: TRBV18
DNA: TGTGCCAGCTCACCGCGACTAGCGGGGATCACCGGGGAGCTGTTTTTT
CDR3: CASSPRLAGITGELFF

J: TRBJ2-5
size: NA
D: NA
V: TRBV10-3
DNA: TGTGCCATCAGCACGACGGGGGGCGGGGAGACCCAGTACTTC
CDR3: CAISTTGGGETQYF

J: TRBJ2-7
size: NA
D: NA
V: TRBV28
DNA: TGTGCCAGCAGTTTCTCTAATCAAGGCACCTACGAGCAGTACTTC
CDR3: CASSFSNQGTYEQYF

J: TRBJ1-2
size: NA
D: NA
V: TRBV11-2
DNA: TGTGCCAGCAGCTTATCTAGCCCCCGGTGGGGCTACACCTTC
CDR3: CASSLSSPRWGYTF

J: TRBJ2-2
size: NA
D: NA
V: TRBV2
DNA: TGTGCCAGCACCCCAGGGGCCTACACCGGGGAGCTGTTTTTT
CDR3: CASTPGAYTGELFF

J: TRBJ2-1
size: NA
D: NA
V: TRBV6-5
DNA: TGTGCCAGCAGTTACTCAACTACCTACAATGAGCAGTTCTTC
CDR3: CASSYSTTYNEQFF

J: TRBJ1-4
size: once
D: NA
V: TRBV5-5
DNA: TGTGCCAGCAGCTTGGGCGACATGGCAACTAATGAAAAACTGTTTTTT
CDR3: CASSLGDMATNEKLFF

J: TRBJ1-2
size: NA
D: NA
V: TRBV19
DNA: TGTGCCAGTGCCATAGCTAACTATGGCTACACCTTC
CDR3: CASAIANYGYTF

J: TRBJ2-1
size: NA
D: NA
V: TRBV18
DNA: TGTGCCAGCTCCCAGGGGGGAACTCATTCGTACAATGAGCAGTTCTTC
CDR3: CASSQGGTHSYNEQFF

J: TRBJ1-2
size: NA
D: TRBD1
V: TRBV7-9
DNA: TGTGCCAGCAGCTCGGGACAGGGGAATGGCTACACCTTC
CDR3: CASSSGQGNGYTF

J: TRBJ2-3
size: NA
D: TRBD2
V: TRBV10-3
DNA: TGTGCCATCAGCGATGGGACTAGCGGTGCAGATACGCAGTATTTT
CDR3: CAISDGTSGADTQYF

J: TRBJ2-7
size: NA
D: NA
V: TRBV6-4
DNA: TGTGCCAGCAGTGGGAAGCCTTACTCCTACGAGCAGTACTTC
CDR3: CASSGKPYSYEQYF

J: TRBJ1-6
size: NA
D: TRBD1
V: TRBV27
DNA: TGTGCCAGCAGTCCAGGGGGTGGGAATTCACCCCTCCACTTT
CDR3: CASSPGGGNSPLHF

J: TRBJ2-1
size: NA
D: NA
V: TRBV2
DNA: TGTGCCAGCAGTGAAGCTTACTACCCTACTGGTTCCAATGAGCAGTTCTTC
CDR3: CASSEAYYPTGSNEQFF

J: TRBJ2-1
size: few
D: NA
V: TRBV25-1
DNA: TGTGCCAGCAGTTTGATTGTTTACAATGAGCAGTTCTTC
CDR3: CASSLIVYNEQFF

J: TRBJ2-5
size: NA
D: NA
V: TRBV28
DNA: TGTGCCAGCAGACACGACGGAGGGTTAGAAGAGACCCAGTACTTC
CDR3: CASRHDGGLEETQYF

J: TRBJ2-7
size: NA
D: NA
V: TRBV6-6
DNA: TGTGCCAGCAGAAGAGCAACCAGCTCCTACGAGCAGTACTTC
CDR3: CASRRATSSYEQYF

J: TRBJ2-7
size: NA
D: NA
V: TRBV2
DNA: TGTGCCAGCGTCTCGTGGGGGACGAAGGAGCAGTACTTC
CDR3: CASVSWGTKEQYF

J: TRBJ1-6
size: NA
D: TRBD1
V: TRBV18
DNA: TGTGCCAGCTCACCACTCGGGACAGATAATTCACCCCTCCACTTT
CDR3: CASSPLGTDNSPLHF

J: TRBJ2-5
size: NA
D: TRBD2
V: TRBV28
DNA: TGTGCCAGCACCGCTCCGGGGGGAGCGGAAGCGACCCAGTACTTC
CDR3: CASTAPGGAEATQYF

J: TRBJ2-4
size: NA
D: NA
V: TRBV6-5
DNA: TGTGCCAGCAGTTCCGGGGTCCACGCAAACCCCATTCAGTACTTC
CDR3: CASSSGVHANPIQYF

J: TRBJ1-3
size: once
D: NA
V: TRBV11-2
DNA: TGTGCCAGCAGCTTAGAGGGGGGCAGCGGAAACACCATATATTTT
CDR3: CASSLEGGSGNTIYF

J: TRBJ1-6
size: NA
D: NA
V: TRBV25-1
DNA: TGTGCCAGCAGTGACAGGGATAGTTCACCCCTCCACTTT
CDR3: CASSDRDSSPLHF

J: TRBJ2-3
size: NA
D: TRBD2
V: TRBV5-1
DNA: TGCGCCAGCAGCCAAGCGGGGGGGCGCACAGATACGCAGTATTTT
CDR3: CASSQAGGRTDTQYF

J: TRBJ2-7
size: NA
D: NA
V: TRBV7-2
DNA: TGTGCCAGCAGCCGCAGGGTAGGTAACAACGAGCAGTACTTC
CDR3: CASSRRVGNNEQYF

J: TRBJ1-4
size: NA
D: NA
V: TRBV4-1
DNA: TGCGCCAGCAGCCAAGGGACATCGGCCGTGGGAGAAAAACTGTTTTTT
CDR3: CASSQGTSAVGEKLFF

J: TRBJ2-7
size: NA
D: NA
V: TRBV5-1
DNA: TGCGCCAGCAGCCTATCCCCTACTACCTCCTACGAGCAGTACTTC
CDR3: CASSLSPTTSYEQYF

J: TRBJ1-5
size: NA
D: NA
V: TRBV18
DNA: TGTGCCAGCTCACTAGGTGAGGGGAAGGTTCAGCCCCAGCATTTT
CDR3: CASSLGEGKVQPQHF

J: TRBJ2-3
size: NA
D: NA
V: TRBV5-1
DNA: TGCGCCAGCAGGGAGGGGGTACGCACAGATACGCAGTATTTT
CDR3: CASREGVRTDTQYF

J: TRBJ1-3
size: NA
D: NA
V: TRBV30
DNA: TGTGCCTGGACCCCCGGAAACACCATATATTTT
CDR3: CAWTPGNTIYF

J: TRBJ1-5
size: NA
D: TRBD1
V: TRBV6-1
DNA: TGTGCCAGCAGCCTGACAGGGGATAACTATCAGCCCCAGCATTTT
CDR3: CASSLTGDNYQPQHF

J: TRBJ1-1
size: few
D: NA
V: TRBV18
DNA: TGTGCCAGCTCACCCCCCACGAACACTGAAGCTTTCTTT
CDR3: CASSPPTNTEAFF

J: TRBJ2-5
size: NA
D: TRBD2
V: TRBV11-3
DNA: TGTGCCAGCAGCTTAGAGGGCGGGGGGGGCCCGCAGACCCAGTACTTC
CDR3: CASSLEGGGGPQTQYF

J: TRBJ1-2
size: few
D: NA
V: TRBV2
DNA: TGTGCCAGCAGGACTGGACAGAGCACTCAGGATGGCTACACCTTC
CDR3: CASRTGQSTQDGYTF

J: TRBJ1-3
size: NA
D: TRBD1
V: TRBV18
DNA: TGTGCCAGCTCACCACTATGGACAGGGGATACTGGAAACACCATATATTTT
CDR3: CASSPLWTGDTGNTIYF

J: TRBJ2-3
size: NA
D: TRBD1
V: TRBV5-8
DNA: TGTGCCAGCAGCAGACGACAGGGCCTGACAAACACAGATACGCAGTATTTT
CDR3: CASSRRQGLTNTDTQYF

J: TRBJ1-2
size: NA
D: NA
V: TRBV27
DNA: TGTGCCAGCAGGGGGACTTTGGGTGGCTACACCTTC
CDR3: CASRGTLGGYTF

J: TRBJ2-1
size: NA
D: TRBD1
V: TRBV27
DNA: TGTGCCAGCAGCCCGACAGGGGGCTGGGAGCAGTTCTTC
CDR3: CASSPTGGWEQFF

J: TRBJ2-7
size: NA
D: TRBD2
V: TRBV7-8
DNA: TGTGCCAGCAGCCCAACTAGCGGGACGTCCTACGAGCAGTACTTC
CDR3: CASSPTSGTSYEQYF

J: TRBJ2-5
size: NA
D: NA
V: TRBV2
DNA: TGTGCCAGCGACAGAGAAGAGACCCAGTACTTC
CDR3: CASDREETQYF

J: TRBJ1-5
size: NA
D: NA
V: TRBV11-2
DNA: TGTGCCAGCAGCTTAGGGAGAAATCAGCCCCAGCATTTT
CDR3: CASSLGRNQPQHF

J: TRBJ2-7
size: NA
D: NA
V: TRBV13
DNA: TGTGCCAGCAGCGGCCGCGGGGACGAGCAGTACTTC
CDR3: CASSGRGDEQYF

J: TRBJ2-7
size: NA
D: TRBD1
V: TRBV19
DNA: TGTGCCAGTAGTATTGACCGGGACAGGGTTGACGAGCAGTACTTC
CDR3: CASSIDRDRVDEQYF

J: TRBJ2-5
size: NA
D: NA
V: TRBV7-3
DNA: TGTGCCAGCAGCGCACGGGCCTCGGAGGTGGAGACCCAGTACTTC
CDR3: CASSARASEVETQYF

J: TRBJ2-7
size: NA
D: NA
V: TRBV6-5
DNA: TGTGCCAGCAGTTACAAGGGAGAGGGCTACGAGCAGTACTTC
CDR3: CASSYKGEGYEQYF

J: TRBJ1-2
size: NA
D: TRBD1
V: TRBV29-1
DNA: TGCAGCGTTGGGCAGGGGGGAAACTATGGCTACACCTTC
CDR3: CSVGQGGNYGYTF

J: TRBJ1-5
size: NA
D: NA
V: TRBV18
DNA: TGTGCCAGCTCACCACAACAGGGACACGATGGAGGGGCCCAGCATTTT
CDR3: CASSPQQGHDGGAQHF

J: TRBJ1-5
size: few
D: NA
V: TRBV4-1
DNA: TGCGCCAGCAGCCAAGGTACTAGCAATCAGCCCCAGCATTTT
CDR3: CASSQGTSNQPQHF

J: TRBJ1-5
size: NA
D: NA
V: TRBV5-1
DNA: TGCGCCAGCAGCCCCGACGGTGGTAGCAATCAGCCCCAGCATTTT
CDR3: CASSPDGGSNQPQHF

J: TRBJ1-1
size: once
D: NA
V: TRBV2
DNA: TGTGCCAGCAGTGAAGATGTGCAGGTGGACACTGAAGCTTTCTTT
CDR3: CASSEDVQVDTEAFF

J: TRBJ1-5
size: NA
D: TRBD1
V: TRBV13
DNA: TGTGCCAGCAGCTTAGGGGGACAGGGAGGTCAGCCCCAGCATTTT
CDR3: CASSLGGQGGQPQHF

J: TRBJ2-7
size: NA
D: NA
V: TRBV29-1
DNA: TGCAGCGTGGCTTCCGGGGGGCCTTACTACGAGCAGTACTTC
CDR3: CSVASGGPYYEQYF

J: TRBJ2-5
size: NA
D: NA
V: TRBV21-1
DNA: TGTGCCAGCAGCAAGGGACAGGTCCAAGAGACCCAGTACTTC
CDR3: CASSKGQVQETQYF

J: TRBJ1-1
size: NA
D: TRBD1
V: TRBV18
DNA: TGTGCCAGCTCACCGACAGGGCTGAACACTGAAGCTTTCTTT
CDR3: CASSPTGLNTEAFF

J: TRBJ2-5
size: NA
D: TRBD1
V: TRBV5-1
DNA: TGCGCCAGCAGCTTGGTGGGGACAGGGGGCTTAGAGACCCAGTACTTC
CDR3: CASSLVGTGGLETQYF